Listed below are T cell receptor beta chains from one sample, sequenced in a study of T-cell reconstitution after alpha-beta-depleted transplantation in children. TCRdb fed the PCR reads into MiXCR, producing one record per CDR3 protein. The sample consists of 500,000 to 750,000 distinct CDR3 sequences, around 27% of them appearing once. The source was PBMCs, collected before TCRalphabeta/CD19-depleted stem cell transplant. These receptor sequences come from a boy younger than two with Wiskott-Aldrich syndrome, due to receive a stem cell transplant. CDR3s include the opening cysteine and the closing phenylalanine or tryptophan. D genes are given only for firm matches. The size field is filled for only some rows; it gives once, few, many or a size class.

v_call: TRBV7-2; d_call: TRBD1; j_call: TRBJ1-2; clone_size: .; cdr3_nt: TGTGCCAGCAGCTTGGGCATCCTAAAACAGGGGGCGTATGGCTACACCTTC; cdr3_aa: CASSLGILKQGAYGYTF
v_call: TRBV10-3; d_call: .; j_call: TRBJ1-4; clone_size: .; cdr3_nt: TGTGCCATCAGTGAGTCGAGGCAGGGTCGAGAAAAACTGTTTTTT; cdr3_aa: CAISESRQGREKLFF
v_call: TRBV12-3/TRBV12-4; d_call: .; j_call: TRBJ1-2; clone_size: .; cdr3_nt: TGTGCCAGCAGTTCGGACAGCAAATATGGCTACACCTTC; cdr3_aa: CASSSDSKYGYTF
v_call: TRBV3-1; d_call: .; j_call: TRBJ2-1; clone_size: many; cdr3_nt: TGTGCCAGCAGCCAAGCTGCATTCCACAATGAGCAGTTCTTC; cdr3_aa: CASSQAAFHNEQFF
v_call: TRBV7-9; d_call: .; j_call: TRBJ2-5; clone_size: .; cdr3_nt: TGTGCCAGCAGCTTTAGACTAGTCGGGGAGACCCAGTACTTC; cdr3_aa: CASSFRLVGETQYF
v_call: TRBV5-1; d_call: TRBD2; j_call: TRBJ2-3; clone_size: .; cdr3_nt: TGCGCCAGCAGCTGGATGGGGGTAGCGGGAGCTGGGGATACGCAGTATTTT; cdr3_aa: CASSWMGVAGAGDTQYF
v_call: TRBV4-2; d_call: TRBD2; j_call: TRBJ2-3; clone_size: few; cdr3_nt: TGTGCCAGCAGCCAAGATGACGGACTAGCGGGAGGGCCGGATACGCAGTATTTT; cdr3_aa: CASSQDDGLAGGPDTQYF
v_call: TRBV5-1; d_call: .; j_call: TRBJ2-1; clone_size: .; cdr3_nt: TGCGCCAGCAGAGATGGGACTGTCAATGAGCAGTTCTTC; cdr3_aa: CASRDGTVNEQFF
v_call: TRBV28; d_call: TRBD2; j_call: TRBJ2-1; clone_size: few; cdr3_nt: TGTGCCAGCAGTTTACCTTATGGGGGCGGGAGGGGGTTCTTC; cdr3_aa: CASSLPYGGGRGFF
v_call: TRBV4-2; d_call: .; j_call: TRBJ2-1; clone_size: .; cdr3_nt: TGTGCCAGCAGCCCTATACTAGGGAGCTCCTACAATGAGCAGTTCTTC; cdr3_aa: CASSPILGSSYNEQFF
v_call: TRBV19; d_call: .; j_call: TRBJ1-5; clone_size: .; cdr3_nt: TGTGCCAGTACGGGTGTCGGGTACAATCAGCCCCAGCATTTT; cdr3_aa: CASTGVGYNQPQHF
v_call: TRBV20-1; d_call: .; j_call: TRBJ2-1; clone_size: few; cdr3_nt: TGCAGTGCTAGAGATTGGAGCGCGACCCCCGGGATGGACAGTTTCTTC; cdr3_aa: CSARDWSATPGMDSFF
v_call: TRBV5-1; d_call: .; j_call: TRBJ2-7; clone_size: few; cdr3_nt: TGCGCCAGCAGCTGGAATAGCTTCTCCTACGAGCAGTACTTC; cdr3_aa: CASSWNSFSYEQYF
v_call: TRBV6-1; d_call: TRBD2; j_call: TRBJ2-3; clone_size: once; cdr3_nt: TGTGCCAGCAGTGAAGGTGGCGGGAGGGCCGATACGCAGTATTTT; cdr3_aa: CASSEGGGRADTQYF
v_call: TRBV28; d_call: .; j_call: TRBJ2-2; clone_size: .; cdr3_nt: TGTGCCATCCCGTCCGGGACTGGGACCACCGGGGAGCTGTTTTTT; cdr3_aa: CAIPSGTGTTGELFF
v_call: TRBV5-1; d_call: .; j_call: TRBJ2-5; clone_size: .; cdr3_nt: TGCGCCAGCAGCCCATACAGGGGGACTAGGACCCAGTACTTC; cdr3_aa: CASSPYRGTRTQYF
v_call: TRBV5-1; d_call: .; j_call: TRBJ2-5; clone_size: .; cdr3_nt: TGCGCCAGCAGCTACGCTCAGGGAAGGCAGACCCAGTACTTC; cdr3_aa: CASSYAQGRQTQYF
v_call: TRBV5-1; d_call: .; j_call: TRBJ2-5; clone_size: .; cdr3_nt: TGCGCCAGCAGCCAATTGCAGGGGCAGGAGACCCAGTACTTC; cdr3_aa: CASSQLQGQETQYF
v_call: TRBV4-1; d_call: .; j_call: TRBJ2-2; clone_size: .; cdr3_nt: TGCGCCAGCAGCCAAGGACTAGTTGGGGAGCTGTTTTTT; cdr3_aa: CASSQGLVGELFF
v_call: TRBV30; d_call: .; j_call: TRBJ2-1; clone_size: .; cdr3_nt: TGTGCCTGGGCAATGAGTTGGAATGAGCAGTTCTTC; cdr3_aa: CAWAMSWNEQFF
v_call: TRBV9; d_call: .; j_call: TRBJ2-1; clone_size: few; cdr3_nt: TGTGCCAGCAGCGTAGTTGGCCTAGACGTTATTTTGAGGTGGCAGTTCTTC; cdr3_aa: CASSVVGLDVILRWQFF
v_call: TRBV18; d_call: .; j_call: TRBJ2-1; clone_size: .; cdr3_nt: TGTGCCAGCTCACCAGAAAGGGTGCGCTACAATGAGCAGTTCTTC; cdr3_aa: CASSPERVRYNEQFF
v_call: TRBV7-7; d_call: .; j_call: TRBJ2-2; clone_size: .; cdr3_nt: TGTGCCAGCAGCTTAATTCCGGGAGTCGGGGAGCTGTTTTTT; cdr3_aa: CASSLIPGVGELFF
v_call: TRBV20-1; d_call: .; j_call: TRBJ1-1; clone_size: .; cdr3_nt: TGCAGTGCTAGTCGCGGGTTCACTGAAGCTTTCTTT; cdr3_aa: CSASRGFTEAFF
v_call: TRBV5-1; d_call: TRBD1; j_call: TRBJ1-4; clone_size: .; cdr3_nt: TGCGCCAGCAGCTACCGGGACAGGCATGAAAAACTGTTTTTT; cdr3_aa: CASSYRDRHEKLFF
v_call: TRBV7-3; d_call: .; j_call: TRBJ1-1; clone_size: .; cdr3_nt: TGTGCCAGCAGCTTAATGGACGGGGAGACTGAAGCTTTCTTT; cdr3_aa: CASSLMDGETEAFF
v_call: TRBV7-2; d_call: TRBD1; j_call: TRBJ2-1; clone_size: few; cdr3_nt: TGTGCCAGCAGCTTAACCGCTGGGACAGGGTCCAATGAGCAGTTCTTC; cdr3_aa: CASSLTAGTGSNEQFF
v_call: TRBV5-1; d_call: TRBD2; j_call: TRBJ2-1; clone_size: .; cdr3_nt: TGCGCCAGCAGCTTCCCCATTAGCGGGGTCTACAATGAGCAGTTCTTC; cdr3_aa: CASSFPISGVYNEQFF
v_call: TRBV20-1; d_call: TRBD2; j_call: TRBJ2-7; clone_size: .; cdr3_nt: TGCAGTGGAAGCGGCGGACTAGCTGGGGAGCAGTACTTC; cdr3_aa: CSGSGGLAGEQYF
v_call: TRBV5-4; d_call: TRBD1; j_call: TRBJ2-2; clone_size: many; cdr3_nt: TGTGCCAGCAGCTTGGAATCCCGACAGGGGGCCGGGGAGCTGTTTTTT; cdr3_aa: CASSLESRQGAGELFF
v_call: TRBV5-6; d_call: TRBD2; j_call: TRBJ2-7; clone_size: .; cdr3_nt: TGTGCCAGCAGCTTCTGGACTAGCGGGGCCTACGAGCAGTACTTC; cdr3_aa: CASSFWTSGAYEQYF
v_call: TRBV5-1; d_call: .; j_call: TRBJ1-2; clone_size: few; cdr3_nt: TGCGCCAGCAGCTTGGATCTGGATGGCTACACCTTC; cdr3_aa: CASSLDLDGYTF
v_call: TRBV11-2; d_call: TRBD2; j_call: TRBJ2-7; clone_size: few; cdr3_nt: TGTGCCAGCAGCTTAGAACTAGCGGCCCCCTACGAGCAGTACTTC; cdr3_aa: CASSLELAAPYEQYF
v_call: TRBV20-1; d_call: .; j_call: TRBJ1-5; clone_size: few; cdr3_nt: TGCAGTGCTTCTCAGGGGATTAGCAATCAGCCCCAGCATTTT; cdr3_aa: CSASQGISNQPQHF
v_call: TRBV5-1; d_call: .; j_call: TRBJ2-6; clone_size: .; cdr3_nt: TGCGCCAGCAGCGCGTGGGGCTCTGGGGCCAACGTCCTGACTTTC; cdr3_aa: CASSAWGSGANVLTF
v_call: TRBV4-1; d_call: .; j_call: TRBJ2-6; clone_size: .; cdr3_nt: TGCGCCAGCAGCCAAGATCCCGGGACTGGGGCCAACGTCCTGACTTTC; cdr3_aa: CASSQDPGTGANVLTF
v_call: TRBV20-1; d_call: .; j_call: TRBJ2-3; clone_size: .; cdr3_nt: TGCAGTGCTACCTGGGCCGCAGGCACAGATACGCAGTATTTT; cdr3_aa: CSATWAAGTDTQYF
v_call: TRBV27; d_call: .; j_call: TRBJ2-7; clone_size: .; cdr3_nt: TGTGCCAGCAGTCTAAGACTAGTCAGTCGCTACGAGCAGTACTTC; cdr3_aa: CASSLRLVSRYEQYF
v_call: TRBV3-1; d_call: .; j_call: TRBJ1-5; clone_size: many; cdr3_nt: TGTGCCAGCAGCCAAGCCATTGGTGGGCCCCAGCATTTT; cdr3_aa: CASSQAIGGPQHF
v_call: TRBV7-7; d_call: TRBD2; j_call: TRBJ2-5; clone_size: few; cdr3_nt: TGTGCCAGCAGCTCTGGGACTAGCGGGAGGGGGAGAGAGACCCAGTACTTC; cdr3_aa: CASSSGTSGRGRETQYF
v_call: TRBV5-1; d_call: .; j_call: TRBJ1-2; clone_size: .; cdr3_nt: TGCGCCAGCAGCGTCGGGCTAGGAGGGCCATCTTATGGCTACACCTTC; cdr3_aa: CASSVGLGGPSYGYTF
v_call: TRBV5-1; d_call: TRBD2; j_call: TRBJ2-2; clone_size: .; cdr3_nt: TGCGCCAGCAGCTTGGAGACTAGCGGGCCTAACACCGGGGAGCTGTTTTTT; cdr3_aa: CASSLETSGPNTGELFF
v_call: TRBV12-3/TRBV12-4; d_call: .; j_call: TRBJ1-2; clone_size: few; cdr3_nt: TGTGCCAGCAGCCAAACCTATGGCTACACCTTC; cdr3_aa: CASSQTYGYTF